Listed below are T cell receptor beta chains from one sample, sequenced in a study of response to subunit inactivated influenza vaccine. TCRdb reprocessed the RT-PCR reads via MiXCR and lists one record per CDR3 protein. The sample includes about 570,000 distinct CDR3 sequences, 11% of them seen just once. This same sample was also part of a study on T cells expressing NK-cell markers.

Here the sequenced sample was PBMCs from blood, taken on the day of vaccination. The receptors were gathered from a man between 45 and 60 years old who received an inactivated influenza vaccine. Both conserved end residues are part of each CDR3.

v_call	j_call	cdr3_aa
TRBV7-3	TRBJ2-1	CASSLDVAVPEQFF
TRBV7-2	TRBJ2-4	CASSTPGTRSHIQYF
TRBV11-2	TRBJ1-1	CASSFIRGATEAFF
TRBV6-2/TRBV6-3	TRBJ1-2	CASYRGLDGYTF
TRBV24-1	TRBJ2-7	CATSDPLSGGASYEQYF
TRBV7-3	TRBJ2-2	CASTGRNSGELFF
TRBV4-1	TRBJ2-7	CASSPPYRGEYPYEQYF
TRBV28	TRBJ2-1	CASSQGLAGYSRGNEQFF
TRBV5-1	TRBJ2-7	CASSLTGEGIYEQYF
TRBV3-1	TRBJ2-7	CASSRMLDTTYEQYF
TRBV12-3/TRBV12-4	TRBJ2-1	CASRELLGSYNEQFF
TRBV6-2/TRBV6-3	TRBJ1-5	CASNYGGNQPQHF
TRBV20-1	TRBJ2-1	CSASGAGGQSYNEHFF
TRBV7-2	TRBJ2-7	CASSLVEGTYEQYF
TRBV2	TRBJ1-1	CASSLGLGVTEAFF
TRBV12-3/TRBV12-4	TRBJ2-7	CASSFHGYSYEQYF
TRBV20-1	TRBJ2-7	CSASRQGRRRGSEQYF
TRBV6-2/TRBV6-3	TRBJ2-3	CASSYGTVPYF
TRBV7-9	TRBJ1-1	CASSFWDVNTEAFF
TRBV18	TRBJ2-3	CASSLPGTPTDTQYF
TRBV29-1	TRBJ2-3	CSGTGADTQYF
TRBV6-5	TRBJ2-3	CASSYQQGTWPDTQYF
TRBV13	TRBJ2-7	CASSLASGGGEQYF
TRBV20-1	TRBJ2-3	CSARDGRVDTQYF
TRBV7-2	TRBJ2-5	CASSIGLAQETQYF
TRBV18	TRBJ2-2	CASSPPGGLNTGELFF
TRBV7-2	TRBJ2-3	CASSLFGQTTDTQYF
TRBV5-1	TRBJ2-3	CASSDQRPTDTQYF
TRBV7-2	TRBJ2-3	CASTLASRTDTQYF
TRBV7-8	TRBJ2-2	CASSLANLEGLGRGPGELFF
TRBV5-1	TRBJ2-1	CASSYTSGQNNEQFF
TRBV20-1	TRBJ2-1	CSAEPGLGPHEQFF
TRBV7-2	TRBJ1-2	CASSPRGGEGYGYTF
TRBV4-2	TRBJ2-3	CASSQDQTNNPGLAGLSTDTQYF
TRBV12-3/TRBV12-4	TRBJ1-4	CASSRTGPREKLFF
TRBV20-1	TRBJ1-6	CSAPKGTANSPLHF
TRBV24-1	TRBJ2-2	CATTDSRQGAGELFF
TRBV20-1	TRBJ2-1	CSVKTSSGSYNEQFF
TRBV6-5	TRBJ2-3	CASSYSGPISTDTQYF
TRBV7-2	TRBJ2-7	CASSPVQGLSEQYF